These 22 T cell receptor beta chains share one sample of origin, sequenced in a study of early T cells in non-severe SARS-CoV-2 infection. In TCRdb, the 5' RACE reads were re-called with MiXCR into one record per CDR3 protein. The data contain about 100,000 distinct CDR3 sequences, about 13% of them singletons. Sequencing was carried out using whole blood. The source of these receptors is an adult who was a healthcare worker with PCR-confirmed SARS-CoV-2 infection or an uninfected control (not recorded which).

This chain joins TRBV7-6 and TRBJ2-7, with D possibly being TRBD1 or TRBD2 (5 bases each). Trimming took off 4 bases at V and 5 bases at J, with 15 bases between the two ends. The CDR3 consists of 14 residues. From germline, CDR1 is SGHVS and CDR2 FNYEAQ. The CDR3 DNA reads as TGTGCCAGCAGCTCCTCCGCGAGAGGGGACGAGCAGTACTTC. Its protein product is CASSSSARGDEQYF.

This chain joins TRBV11-2 and TRBJ1-5; TRBD1 is a possible D gene (6 bases). The CDR3 consists of 13 residues. The germline gives CDR1 SGHAT, CDR2 FQNNGV. The V end lost 4 bases, the J end lost 7 bases, and 11 bases lay between the germline ends. The DNA for the CDR3 is TGTGCCAGCAGCTCAACAGGGATACAGCCCCAGCATTTT. Translating gives CASSSTGIQPQHF. Complete variable domain (other parts from reference TRBV11-2 and TRBJ1-5): EAGVAQSPRYKIIEKRQSVAFWCNPISGHATLYWYQQILGQGPKLLIQFQNNGVVDDSQLPKDRFSAERLKGVDSTLKIQPAKLEDSAVYLCASSSTGIQPQHFGDGTRLSIL.

This clonotype was recorded a few times. V gene TRBV3-1 combines with J gene TRBJ2-1; D is undetermined. CDR3 length: 15 amino acids. V shed 0 bases and J shed 10 bases, with 16 bases lying between them. Germline V lookup: CDR1 LGHDT, CDR2 YNNKEL (reference sequence). The DNA of the CDR3 is TGTGCCAGCAGCCAAGATCACATAGGTCTAAGGGAGCAGTTCTTC. The encoded protein is CASSQDHIGLREQFF.

This clonotype was detected ten times or more. The chain has TRBV4-1 and TRBJ2-7; possibly TRBD1 for D (6 bases). Germline V gene data show CDR1 as MGHRA and CDR2 as YSYEKL. Trimming removed 4 bases at V and 7 bases at J, with 23 bases between. The CDR3 runs 16 residues. The CDR3 sequence: CASSPRTALLLGEQYF. The CDR3 DNA sequence: TGCGCCAGCAGCCCACGGACAGCCCTTTTGCTGGGTGAGCAGTACTTC.

This clonotype came up many times. The gene calls are TRBV20-1 and TRBJ2-5; 11 positions match TRBD1. Germline CDR1 reads DFQATT; CDR2 reads SNEGSKA (reference sequence). This CDR3 has 15 amino acids. After removal of 0 bases from V and 5 bases from J, the junction contained 5 bases not matched to a gene. The CDR3 nucleotides are TGCAGTGCTAGAGAACGGGACAGGGGGTCGGAGACCCAGTACTTC. It translates to CSARERDRGSETQYF.

The rearrangement links TRBV7-7 to TRBJ2-3; 9 positions agree with TRBD1. The CDR3 has 13 amino acids. V shed 4 bases and J 11 bases; nucleotides not matched to a gene: 7. The germline V gene encodes CDR1 SSHAT and CDR2 FNYEAQ (reference sequence). This CDR3 is CASSSAGQGMQYF. The DNA for the CDR3 is TGTGCCAGCAGCTCCGCCGGACAGGGGATGCAGTATTTT.

This clonotype occurred many times. The chain is built from TRBV7-2 and TRBJ2-5, with D possibly TRBD2 on 6 matching bases. Germline V gives CDR1 SGHTA, CDR2 FQGNSA. With 3 bases removed from V and 4 bases from J, the gap between germline ends came to 15 bases. The CDR3 is 15 residues long. CDR3: CASSLGTAGTETQYF. CDR3 nucleotides: TGTGCCAGCAGCTTGGGCACGGCGGGGACAGAGACCCAGTACTTC.

This chain uses TRBV2 with TRBJ1-2, with D hard to call. Germline V gene data show CDR1 as SNHLY and CDR2 as FYNNEI. The V end lost 4 bases, the J end lost 9 bases, and 6 bases lay between the germline ends. This CDR3 is 10 amino acids long. CDR3 protein: CASSAWRYTF. For the CDR3, the DNA is TGTGCCAGCAGTGCCTGGCGCTACACCTTC.

This clonotype turned up a few times. This chain connects TRBV6-2 or TRBV6-3 to TRBJ1-6; 9 bases map to TRBD1. V was clipped by 0 bases and J by 13 bases; unmatched bases: 13. CDR1 and CDR2 from the germline V gene are MNHEY and SVGEGT. The CDR3 length is 17 residues. The CDR3 nucleotides read TGTGCCAGCAGTTACTCGGCCCTGGACAGGGGTCGAATGCCCCTCCACTTT. It specifies CASSYSALDRGRMPLHF.

The V gene is TRBV14, the J gene TRBJ1-1; the match to TRBD1 covers 7 bases. Germline assignment: CDR1 SGHDN and CDR2 FVKESK. Germline trimming cut 4 bases from V and 3 bases from J; bases unmatched to any gene: 2. This CDR3 has 13 amino acids. The CDR3 nucleotides are TGTGCCAGCAGCCTACAGGGGCACACTGAAGCTTTCTTT. Its protein is CASSLQGHTEAFF.

This clonotype was seen ten or more times. The V gene is TRBV11-2, the J gene TRBJ2-1; perhaps D is TRBD1 or TRBD2 (5 bases each). Looked up from germline, CDR1 is SGHAT and CDR2 is FQNNGV. The germline V and J ends were trimmed by 5 bases and 8 bases, with 19 bases remaining between them. The CDR3 runs 15 residues. The CDR3 region is CASSPPGTTPHEQFF. The CDR3, as DNA: TGTGCCAGCAGCCCCCCCGGGACCACGCCGCATGAGCAGTTCTTC.

This clonotype was counted between two and nine times. The gene calls are TRBV5-1 and TRBJ1-2, with D possibly being TRBD1 (5 bases). V gave up 1 base and J gave up 0 bases, with 19 bases separating them. The germline gives CDR1 SGHRS, CDR2 YFSETQ. The CDR3 consists of 18 residues. In DNA form, the CDR3 reads TGCGCCAGCAGCTTGAGGTCTGGGACGGCCTTAGCTAACTATGGCTACACCTTC. It yields the protein CASSLRSGTALANYGYTF.

This clonotype was observed at least ten times. The rearrangement links TRBV20-1 to TRBJ2-3; D possibly corresponds to TRBD1 (6 bases). The CDR3 covers 13 residues. V dropped 0 bases and J dropped 4 bases, with 8 bases sitting between them. Germline V gene data show CDR1 as DFQATT and CDR2 as SNEGSKA (reference sequence). CDR3 coding DNA: TGCAGTGCTAGAGATGGGGGCCCAGATACGCAGTATTTT. Protein product: CSARDGGPDTQYF.

The table lists this clonotype with many counts. The rearrangement links TRBV18 to TRBJ2-3; D may be TRBD2 (6 bases). Germline V CDR1 and CDR2: KGHSH, LQKENI. CDR3 length equals 17 residues. The V end lost 0 bases, the J end lost 6 bases, and 19 bases lay between the germline ends. CDR3 region: CASSPPTRGPTRDTQYF. CDR3 coding DNA: TGTGCCAGCTCACCACCGACTAGGGGTCCCACTCGCGATACGCAGTATTTT.

This clonotype was observed a handful of times. The J gene is TRBJ2-6, the V gene TRBV9; D unclear. This CDR3 has 17 amino acids. V was pared by 4 bases and J by 0 bases, with 14 bases between. Germline assignment: CDR1 SGDLS and CDR2 YYNGEE. The chain's CDR3 is CASSPHKTPSGANVLTF. The CDR3 nucleotides are TGTGCCAGCAGCCCCCATAAGACACCCTCTGGGGCCAACGTCCTGACTTTC.

This clonotype has only a few counts. The V and J genes are TRBV12-3 or TRBV12-4 and TRBJ2-7, with 14 positions matching TRBD2. V was pared by 8 bases and J by 6 bases, with 9 bases of the junction left unmatched. This CDR3 contains 15 residues. The CDR3 reads CASQRLAGGPGEQYF. For the CDR3, the DNA is TGTGCCAGCCAGCGACTAGCGGGGGGGCCTGGCGAGCAGTACTTC.

This clonotype appeared a few times. V usage is TRBV20-1 and J usage is TRBJ1-2; D gene unclear. The V end lost 7 bases, the J end lost 1 base, and 16 bases lay between the germline ends. The CDR3 has 14 amino acids. Germline lookup yields CDR1 DFQATT and CDR2 SNEGSKA (reference sequence). The CDR3 reads CSVRSGENNYGYTF. The CDR3 bases are TGCAGTGTTCGCTCAGGAGAGAATAACTATGGCTACACCTTC.

This clonotype appeared many times. CDR3 bases: TGTGCCAGTAGTGGCGAACAGGGGGCCTTCACAGATACGCAGTATTTT. Its translation: CASSGEQGAFTDTQYF. The chain recombines TRBV19 with TRBJ2-3; 9 bases map to TRBD1. CDR1 LNHDA and CDR2 SQIVND come from the germline V gene (reference sequence). J was trimmed by 2 bases and V by 5 bases; bases with no gene match: 8. This CDR3 is built from 16 residues.

In this sample, this clonotype turned up a few times. The chain is built from TRBV18 and TRBJ1-1; the match to TRBD1 covers 7 bases. J gave up 10 bases and V 5 bases, and 22 bases lay outside the gene matches. Per the germline V gene, CDR1 is KGHSH and CDR2 is LQKENI. CDR3 length: 17 residues. CDR3 DNA: TGTGCCAGCTCATCACAAGGGACAGCACCCAGCGAGTCCGGAGCTTTCTTT. This encodes CASSSQGTAPSESGAFF.

This clonotype occurred a few times. The CDR3 here is CASSPIRSNTEAFF. DNA of the CDR3: TGTGCCAGCAGCCCCATCCGGTCGAACACTGAAGCTTTCTTT. J is TRBJ1-1 and V is TRBV6-5; no definite D call. Looked up from germline, CDR1 is MNHEY and CDR2 is SVGAGI. The CDR3 consists of 14 residues. The V gene lost 6 bases and the J gene lost 1 base, with 12 bases spanning the gap.

This clonotype was counted a few times. The chain employs TRBV6-1 and TRBJ2-5, with D maybe TRBD1 (6 bases). The germline CDR1 and CDR2 sequences are MNHNS and SASEGT. The CDR3 is 14 residues long. Trimming took off 8 bases at V and 0 bases at J, with 13 bases between the two ends. CDR3 nucleotides: TGTGCCAGCGCCTATTCAGGGGACCAAGAGACCCAGTACTTC. Translated, it gives CASAYSGDQETQYF.

This clonotype was seen ten or more times. The V and J genes are TRBV5-5 and TRBJ2-3; 13 bases match TRBD2. Looked up from germline, CDR1 is SGHKS and CDR2 is YYEKEE (reference sequence). The CDR3 extends over 17 amino acids. V lost 4 bases and J lost 5; bases outside the gene matches: 10. Written as DNA, the CDR3 is TGTGCCAGCAGCCCGGGACTAGCGGGGCTGAGATTAGATACGCAGTATTTT. It translates to CASSPGLAGLRLDTQYF.